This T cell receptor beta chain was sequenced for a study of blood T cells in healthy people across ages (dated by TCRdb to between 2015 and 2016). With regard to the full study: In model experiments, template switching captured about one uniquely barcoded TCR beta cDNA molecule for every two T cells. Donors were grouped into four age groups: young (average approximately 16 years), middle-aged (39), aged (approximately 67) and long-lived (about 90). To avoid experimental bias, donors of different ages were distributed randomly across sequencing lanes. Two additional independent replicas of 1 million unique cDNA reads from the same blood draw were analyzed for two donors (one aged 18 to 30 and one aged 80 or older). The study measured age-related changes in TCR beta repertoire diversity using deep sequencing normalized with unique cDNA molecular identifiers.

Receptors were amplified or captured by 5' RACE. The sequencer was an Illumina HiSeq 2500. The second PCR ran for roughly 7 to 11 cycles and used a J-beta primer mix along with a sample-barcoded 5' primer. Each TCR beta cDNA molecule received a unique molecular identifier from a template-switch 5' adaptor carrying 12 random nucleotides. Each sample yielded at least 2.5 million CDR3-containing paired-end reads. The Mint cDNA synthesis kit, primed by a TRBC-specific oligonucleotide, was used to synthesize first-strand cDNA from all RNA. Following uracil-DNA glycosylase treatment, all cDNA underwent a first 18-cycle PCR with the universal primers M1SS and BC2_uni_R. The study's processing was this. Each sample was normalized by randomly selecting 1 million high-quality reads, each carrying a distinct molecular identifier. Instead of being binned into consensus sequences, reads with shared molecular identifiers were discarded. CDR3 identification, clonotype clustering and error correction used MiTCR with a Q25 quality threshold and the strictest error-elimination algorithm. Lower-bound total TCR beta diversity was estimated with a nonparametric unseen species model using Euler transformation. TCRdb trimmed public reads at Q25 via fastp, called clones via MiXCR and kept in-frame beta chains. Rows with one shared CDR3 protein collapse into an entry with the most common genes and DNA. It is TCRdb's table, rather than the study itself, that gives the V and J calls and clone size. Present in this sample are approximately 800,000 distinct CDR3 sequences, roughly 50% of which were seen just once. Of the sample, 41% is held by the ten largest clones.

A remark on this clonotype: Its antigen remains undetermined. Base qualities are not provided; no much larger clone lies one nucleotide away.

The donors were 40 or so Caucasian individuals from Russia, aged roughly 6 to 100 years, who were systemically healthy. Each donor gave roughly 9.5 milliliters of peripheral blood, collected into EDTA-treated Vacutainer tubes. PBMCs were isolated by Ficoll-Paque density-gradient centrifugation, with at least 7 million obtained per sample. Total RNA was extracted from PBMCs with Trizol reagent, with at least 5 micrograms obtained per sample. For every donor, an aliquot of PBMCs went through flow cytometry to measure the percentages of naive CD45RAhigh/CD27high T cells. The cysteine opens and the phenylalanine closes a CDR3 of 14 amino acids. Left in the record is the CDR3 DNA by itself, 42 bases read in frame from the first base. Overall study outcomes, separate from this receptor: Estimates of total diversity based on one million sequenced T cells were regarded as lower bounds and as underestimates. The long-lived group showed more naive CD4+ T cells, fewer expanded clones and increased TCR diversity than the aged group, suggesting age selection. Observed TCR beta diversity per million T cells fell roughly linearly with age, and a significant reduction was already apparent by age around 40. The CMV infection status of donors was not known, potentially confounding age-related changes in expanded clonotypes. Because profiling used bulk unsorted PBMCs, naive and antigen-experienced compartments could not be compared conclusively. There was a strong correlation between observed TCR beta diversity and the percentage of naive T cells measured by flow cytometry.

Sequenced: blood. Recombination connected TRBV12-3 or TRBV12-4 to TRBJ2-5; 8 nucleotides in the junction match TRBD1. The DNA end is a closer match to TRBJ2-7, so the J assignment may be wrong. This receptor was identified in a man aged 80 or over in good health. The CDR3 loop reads CASRFDRGPYEQYF. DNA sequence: TGTGCCAGCAGGTTCGACAGGGGCCCCTACGAGCAGTACTTC.